These 7 T cell receptor beta chains share one sample of origin, sequenced in a study of blood T cells in healthy people across ages. Then a second PCR, running about 6 to 11 cycles, was carried out with a sample-barcoded 5' primer and a J-beta primer mix. TCRdb ran MiXCR on the 5' RACE reads and lists one entry per CDR3 protein. This table has around 1,800,000 distinct CDR3 sequences, about 39% appearing once. The sample comprised blood. The receptors were sampled from a human donor in good health.

The chain couples TRBV4-3 to TRBJ1-4; D is ambiguous. This CDR3 spans 14 amino acids. With 0 bases removed from V and 6 bases from J, the gap between germline ends came to 8 bases. CDR1 and CDR2 from the germline V gene are LGHNA and YSLEER. The CDR3 bases are TGCGCCAGCAGCCAAGATCTCCGATATGAAAAACTGTTTTTT. It encodes CASSQDLRYEKLFF.

V and J are TRBV3-1 and TRBJ1-1; D not certain. The germline V and J ends were trimmed by 1 base and 6 bases, with 12 bases remaining between them. CDR3 length equals 14 residues. Per germline, CDR1 LGHDT and CDR2 YNNKEL (reference sequence). The CDR3 coding sequence is TGTGCCAGCAGCCAAGGTGCAGGTGCGGCTGAAGCTTTCTTT. Protein: CASSQGAGAAEAFF.

This clonotype was detected only a few times. The V gene is TRBV10-2, the J gene TRBJ1-1; unclear D gene. The CDR3 consists of 12 residues. Per germline, CDR1 WSHSY and CDR2 SAAADI. V was clipped by 5 bases and J by 11 bases, with 15 bases between them. Here the CDR3 DNA reads TGCGCCAGCAGTTCCTTAGAGATTGGGGCTTTCTTT. Translated, it gives CASSSLEIGAFF.

There are many counts of this clonotype. V usage is TRBV15 and J usage is TRBJ2-7; 10 bases agree with TRBD1. Germline V gene sequence: CDR1 LNHNV, CDR2 YYDKDF (reference sequence). V was pared by 3 bases and J by 4 bases, with 6 bases of the junction left unmatched. The CDR3 sequence is 15 residues long. The CDR3: CATSRDRGQGYEQYF. The CDR3 DNA sequence: TGTGCCACCAGCAGGGACAGGGGACAGGGGTACGAGCAGTACTTC.

This clonotype has a handful of counts. The rearrangement uses TRBV7-2 and TRBJ2-1, with 13 bases fitting TRBD2. This CDR3 has 16 amino acids. Germline CDR1 reads SGHTA; CDR2 reads FQGNSA. The ends lost 6 bases at V and 2 bases at J; junction bases unmatched: 4. The chain's CDR3 is CASSWTSGSTYNEQFF. DNA for the CDR3: TGTGCCAGCAGTTGGACTAGCGGGAGCACCTACAATGAGCAGTTCTTC. Complete variable domain (other parts from reference TRBV7-2 and TRBJ2-1): GAGVSQSPSNKVTEKGKDVELRCDPISGHTALYWYRQSLGQGLEFLIYFQGNSAPDKSGLPSDRFSAERTGGSVSTLTIQRTQQEDSAVYLCASSWTSGSTYNEQFFGPGTRLTVL.

The chain carries TRBV4-3 and TRBJ2-1; D gene ambiguous. Germline values: CDR1 LGHNA, CDR2 YSLEER. Trimming removed 10 bases at V and 0 bases at J, with 22 bases between. The CDR3 covers 17 residues. The CDR3 bases are TGCGCCACCTCTTTAATAGTGTTGGTTCTCTCCTACAATGAGCAGTTCTTC. As protein: CATSLIVLVLSYNEQFF.

With respect to this clonotype: An end of the junction does not agree with germline; a read error may underlie this. The J gene is TRBJ2-4, the V gene TRBV12-3 or TRBV12-4, with D tentatively TRBD1 (5 bases). The DNA matches TRBJ2-7 better at its end, which makes the J call doubtful. CDR3 length equals 20 residues. The CDR3 spells CTSSFILGREVPWGPYEQYF. DNA for the CDR3: TGTACCAGCAGTTTCATCCTCGGCAGGGAAGTCCCTTGGGGTCCTTACGAGCAGTACTTC.